This T cell receptor beta chain is drawn from a study of blood T cell repertoires in COVID-19. About the study: Spain, Italy and the United States supplied samples that represented acute and convalescent COVID-19. PBMCs, B-cell-depleted T cells, or T cells were the source of the cDNA or gDNA that made up the material.

Losses at the gene ends were 3 bases for V and 3 bases for J; bases not matched to a gene: 3. The CDR3 runs to 14 residues. CDR1 is MGHRA, CDR2 YSYEKL, per germline. As originally analysed: Amplification of reference gene primers was used by the study to estimate nucleated cell counts. This table comes from immunoSEQ multiplex PCR, and its TCRdb copy is limited to in-frame clones, with some not included. D and trimming come from the DNA, and the V and J calls and clone size come from that table. The repertoire holds about 280,000 clones, with approximately 84% as singletons. The clonotype originates from a woman aged 25 to 39 who had recovered from COVID-19. The source material was peripheral blood. This rearrangement joins TRBV4-1 to TRBJ2-3, with TRBD2 matching 7 bases. The CDR3 sequence: CASSQRERTDTQYF. The CDR3 DNA follows: TGCGCCAGCAGCCAGCGGGAGCGTACAGATACGCAGTATTTT.